This is a list of T cell receptor beta chains from one sample in a study of early T cells in non-severe SARS-CoV-2 infection. TCRdb reanalysed the 5' RACE reads using MiXCR and keeps one entry per CDR3 protein. Altogether tens of thousands of distinct CDR3 sequences are present, about 13% being singletons, with the ten largest covering almost 8.5%. The sample taken for sequencing was whole blood. The receptor set was obtained from an adult who was a healthcare worker with PCR-confirmed SARS-CoV-2 infection or an uninfected control (not recorded which). Each CDR3 is given with its conserved first and last residue.

>TRBV20-1
CSARGRLSNQPQHF
>TRBV19
CASSRPTTGELFF
>TRBV28
CASTLDDTQYF
>TRBV24-1
CATPDRPSYNEQFF
>TRBV7-2
CASSLVRSGNTIYF
>TRBV27
CASSFALEGTDTQYF
>TRBV29-1
CSGRAGSYGYTF
>TRBV5-5
CASSTSDTEAFF
>TRBV28
CASSSGVTNTEAFF
>TRBV12-3/TRBV12-4
CASSFSNRAPYEQYF
>TRBV4-2
CASSQDFTRGKVEQFF
>TRBV28
CASNRRLASTGELFF
>TRBV10-3
CAINLGSPLHF
>TRBV18
CASSPGIQETQYF
>TRBV6-1
CASSEILDRASEKLFF
>TRBV19
CASSIGRTGSFDEQFF
>TRBV4-3
CASSQEAGVDTQYF
>TRBV9
CASSADTTEFYEQYF
>TRBV10-3
CATGPSSYEQYF
>TRBV3-1
CASSQGVGGVRTQYF
>TRBV5-1
CASSFSGQGNEKLFF
>TRBV11-3
CASSLSGTSGSYNEQFF
>TRBV3-1
CASSGSNYGYTF
>TRBV3-1
CASSQSRGRTEAFF
>TRBV5-1
CASSLATDHNSPLHF
>TRBV6-6
CASSYSKQSTDTQYF
>TRBV4-1
CASSLEGLGGSADTQYF
>TRBV29-1
CSVTTGLVQYF
>TRBV6-6
CASSYMEETQYF
>TRBV7-3
CASSPGGVGEQFF
>TRBV24-1
CATSGWLGEQYF
>TRBV28
CASSLTRGTGIVYEQYF
>TRBV27
CASSLLSSTDTQYF
>TRBV15
CATRFRSGRDEQFF
>TRBV7-9
CASSAVGRGPDTGELFF
>TRBV5-1
CASSLTGTNSGANVLTF
>TRBV7-9
CASSSWTDLNYGYTF
>TRBV15
CATSRTGEKLFF
>TRBV4-2
CASSQDSQSGELFF
>TRBV28
CASSSGRLAGGNEQFF
>TRBV7-2
CASSFKGGRAGETQYF
>TRBV3-1
CASSQVGGGASTDTQYF
>TRBV25-1
CASSFASGANVLTF
>TRBV7-2
CASSLVIGSAAEQYF
>TRBV20-1
CSAPSGRGQGEQYF
>TRBV6-5
CASSARLKYGYTF
>TRBV28
CASTKRGTVKNIQYF
>TRBV5-1
CASSLGSNYEQYF
>TRBV11-1
CASSLSTGTLSTYEQYF
>TRBV18
CASSPPGGWSPDTQYF
>TRBV29-1
CSVAKGGTLRTDTQYF
>TRBV12-3/TRBV12-4
CASRRGVAVTGELFF
>TRBV3-1
CASSQERASGFGEQFF
>TRBV7-7
CASSPAGDPTDTQYF